Each of the 14 T cell receptor beta chains below was sequenced from the same sample in a study of shared clonotypes between healthy human individuals. Profiled with immunoSEQ multiplex PCR; TCRdb holds only in-frame clones, not every one. The table has over 850,000 clones, roughly 74% seen once; the top ten hold under 0.65%. The sample comprised memory CD4+ T cells from PBMCs. The subset: CD45RA-negative fraction. The source is a man between 18 and 29 years old in good health. Some clones in this sample may be carry-over from other donors' samples.

The chain links TRBV2 to TRBJ2-3; no clear D. CDR1 SNHLY and CDR2 FYNNEI come from the germline V gene. This CDR3 is 13 amino acids long. Trimming stripped 0 bases from V and 5 bases from J, with 6 bases between. CDR3 residues: CASSEAVEDTQYF. Written as DNA, the CDR3 is TGTGCCAGCAGTGAAGCGGTGGAAGATACGCAGTATTTT.

The V gene is TRBV4-2, the J gene TRBJ2-3, with 12 bases that match TRBD2. This CDR3 contains 16 residues. Germline V gene lookup returns CDR1 LGHNA and CDR2 YNFKEQ. J lost 6 bases, V lost 1 base, and 5 bases had no gene match. CDR3 nucleotides: TGTGCCAGCAGCCAAGGGAGGGGGACTAGCGGGGATACGCAGTATTTT. Translation: CASSQGRGTSGDTQYF.

Concerning this clone itself: Other nucleotide sequences in the sample specify the same CDR3. The J gene is TRBJ1-3, the V gene TRBV5-1; tentative D call: TRBD1 (6 bases). V dropped 4 bases and J dropped 4 bases, with 9 bases sitting between them. Germline CDR1 reads SGHRS; CDR2 reads YFSETQ. This CDR3 comprises 13 residues. For the CDR3, the DNA is TGCGCCAGCAGCCTAGGGACAGGAAACACCATATATTTT. Its translation: CASSLGTGNTIYF.

This clone occurred a few times. Other DNA sequences in this sample translate to the same CDR3. V is TRBV9 and J is TRBJ1-1; D not certain. The CDR3 has 13 residues. Trimming took 0 bases from V and 3 from J, leaving 6 bases between them. Germline V gene lookup returns CDR1 SGDLS and CDR2 YYNGEE. The CDR3 is CASSVVPDTEAFF. The DNA for the CDR3 is TGTGCCAGCAGCGTAGTTCCGGACACTGAAGCTTTCTTT. The complete variable domain, with remaining parts taken from reference TRBV9 and TRBJ1-1, reads DSGVTQTPKHLITATGQRVTLRCSPRSGDLSVYWYQQSLDQGLQFLIQYYNGEERAKGNILERFSAQQFPDLHSELNLSSLELGDSALYFCASSVVPDTEAFFGQGTRLTVV.

Only one count was recorded for this clone. The J gene is TRBJ1-2, the V gene TRBV7-9; TRBD1 is a possible D gene (6 bases). Germline-derived CDR1 and CDR2 are SEHNR and FQNEAQ (reference sequence). The V and J ends lost 5 bases and 4 bases respectively, with 14 bases between them. The CDR3 is 14 amino acids. CDR3 nucleotides: TGTGCCAGCAGCACCGGGACACGATCCTATGGCTACACCTTC. It yields the protein CASSTGTRSYGYTF. The full variable domain, rest sourced from reference TRBV7-9 and TRBJ1-2, is DTGVSQNPRHKITKRGQNVTFRCDPISEHNRLYWYRQTLGQGPEFLTYFQNEAQLEKSRLLSDRFSAERPKGSFSTLEIQRTEQGDSAMYLCASSTGTRSYGYTFGSGTRLTVV.

This clone was counted only a few times. The chain employs TRBV18 and TRBJ2-7; no definite D call. V lost 5 bases and J 4 bases, leaving 24 bases between the germline ends. Germline V gene lookup returns CDR1 KGHSH and CDR2 LQKENI. The CDR3 is 17 residues long. CDR3 residues: CASSETLFRPPSYEQYF. The CDR3 nucleotides are TGTGCCAGCTCAGAAACCTTGTTCCGACCCCCTTCTTACGAGCAGTACTTC.

Of note for this clone: The identical CDR3 is also encoded by other nucleotide sequences in the sample. V usage is TRBV28 and J usage is TRBJ2-7; the D is unclear. The CDR3 totals 11 residues. Per germline, CDR1 MDHEN and CDR2 SYDVKM. V lost 5 bases to trimming and J lost 4 bases, with 6 bases between them. CDR3 bases: TGTGCCAGCAGTCAAGGGTACGAGCAGTACTTC. It translates to CASSQGYEQYF.

This chain joins TRBV4-1 and TRBJ2-7; D is possibly TRBD1 (5 bases). The CDR3 length is 14 residues. V dropped 0 bases and J dropped 5 bases, with 11 bases sitting between them. Germline CDR1 reads MGHRA; CDR2 reads YSYEKL. The CDR3 coding sequence is TGCGCCAGCAGCCAAGACAGGGTCTACCACGAGCAGTACTTC. It translates to CASSQDRVYHEQYF.

This chain uses TRBV7-2 with TRBJ2-3; perhaps TRBD1 as D (5 bases). From germline, CDR1 is SGHTA and CDR2 FQGNSA. Trimming took 0 bases from V and 8 from J, leaving 15 bases between them. The CDR3 spans 15 residues. CDR3 sequence: CASSLALRAQGTQYF. The DNA for the CDR3 is TGTGCCAGCAGCTTAGCGCTACGGGCGCAGGGTACGCAGTATTTT.

The V gene is TRBV9, the J gene TRBJ2-3, with 13 bases identical to TRBD2. Trimming at V came to 6 bases and at J to 6 bases, leaving 10 bases not matched to a gene. CDR1 is SGDLS, CDR2 YYNGEE, per germline. This CDR3 region has 16 residues. CDR3 nucleotide sequence: TGTGCCAGCACCCTTGGACTAGCGGGAGCAACCGATACGCAGTATTTT. Translated: CASTLGLAGATDTQYF.

J is TRBJ1-4 and V is TRBV10-2, with no clear D. The CDR3 runs 17 residues. Germline V gene lookup returns CDR1 WSHSY and CDR2 SAAADI. V lost 6 bases to trimming and J lost 0 bases, with 17 bases between them. CDR3 loop: CASRKTTTTSTNEKLFF. The CDR3, as DNA: TGCGCCAGCAGGAAGACAACTACAACCTCAACTAATGAAAAACTGTTTTTT.

The chain uses TRBV6-5 and TRBJ2-5; D is possibly TRBD1 (8 bases). Germline-derived CDR1 and CDR2 are MNHEY and SVGAGI. The CDR3 consists of 15 residues. Trimming cost V 8 bases and J 5 bases, with 21 bases left between them. The CDR3 is CASGQGGLGGETQYF. The CDR3 bases are TGTGCCAGCGGACAGGGAGGACTAGGGGGTGAGACCCAGTACTTC.

The sample holds many counts of this clone. This rearrangement joins TRBV28 to TRBJ2-7; 10 bases match TRBD2. The germline CDR1 and CDR2 sequences are MDHEN and SYDVKM. This CDR3 is built from 15 residues. After removal of 6 bases from V and 2 bases from J, the junction contained 7 bases not matched to a gene. CDR3 loop: CASSPSGSRAYEQYF. The CDR3 DNA reads as TGTGCCAGCAGCCCTAGCGGGAGTAGAGCCTACGAGCAGTACTTC.

This chain connects TRBV5-4 to TRBJ1-2; TRBD1 aligns across 7 bases. CDR1 and CDR2 (germline): SGHNT, YYREEE (reference sequence). J gave up 8 bases and V 4 bases, and 17 bases lay outside the gene matches. The CDR3 loop spans 16 amino acids. CDR3: CASSPPGGGGGRGYTF. CDR3 DNA: TGTGCCAGCAGCCCCCCAGGAGGGGGCGGGGGTCGGGGCTACACCTTC. Complete variable domain (other parts from reference TRBV5-4 and TRBJ1-2): ETGVTQSPTHLIKTRGQQVTLRCSSQSGHNTVSWYQQALGQGPQFIFQYYREEENGRGNFPPRFSGLQFPNYSSELNVNALELDDSALYLCASSPPGGGGGRGYTFGSGTRLTVV.